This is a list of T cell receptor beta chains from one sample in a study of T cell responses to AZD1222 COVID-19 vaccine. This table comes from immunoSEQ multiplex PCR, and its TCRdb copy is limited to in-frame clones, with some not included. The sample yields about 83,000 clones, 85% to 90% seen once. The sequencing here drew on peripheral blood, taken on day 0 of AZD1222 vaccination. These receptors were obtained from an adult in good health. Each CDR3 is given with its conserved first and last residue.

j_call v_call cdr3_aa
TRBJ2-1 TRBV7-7 CASSFGTSGYNEQFF
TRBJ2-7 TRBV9 CASSVGLAGGYEQYF
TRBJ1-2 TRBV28 CASRQGNYGYTF
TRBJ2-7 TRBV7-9 CASSYRGTRAYEQYF
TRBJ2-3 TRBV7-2 CASRPTTSTDTQYF
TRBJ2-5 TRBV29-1 CSAGPGGQVETQYF
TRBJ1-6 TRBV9 CASSPRFVGSPLHF
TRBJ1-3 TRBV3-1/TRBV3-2 CASSQGGGGNTIYF
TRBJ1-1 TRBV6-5 CASSLPRGKAAEAFF
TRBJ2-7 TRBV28 CASTQTSGRPYEQYF
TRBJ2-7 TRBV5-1 CASSLGYEQYF
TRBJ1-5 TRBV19 CASSRDISNQPQHF
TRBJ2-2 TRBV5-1 CASSPDPGGELFF